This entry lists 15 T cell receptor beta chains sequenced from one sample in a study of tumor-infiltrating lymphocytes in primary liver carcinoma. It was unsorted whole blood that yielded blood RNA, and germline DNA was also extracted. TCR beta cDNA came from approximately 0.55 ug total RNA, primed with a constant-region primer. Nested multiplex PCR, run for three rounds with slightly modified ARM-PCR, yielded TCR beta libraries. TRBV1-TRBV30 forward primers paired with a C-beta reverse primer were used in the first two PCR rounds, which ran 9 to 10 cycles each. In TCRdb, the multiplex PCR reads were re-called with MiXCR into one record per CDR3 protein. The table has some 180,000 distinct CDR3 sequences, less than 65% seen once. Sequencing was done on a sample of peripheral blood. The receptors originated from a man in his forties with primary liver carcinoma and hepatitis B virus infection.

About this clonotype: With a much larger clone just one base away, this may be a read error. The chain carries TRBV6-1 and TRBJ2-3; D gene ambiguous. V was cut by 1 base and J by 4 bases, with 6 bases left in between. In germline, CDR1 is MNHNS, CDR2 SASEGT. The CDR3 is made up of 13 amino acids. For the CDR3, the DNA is TGTGCCAGCAGTGAAGGGCTCCCAGATACGCAGTATTTT. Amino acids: CASSEGLPDTQYF.

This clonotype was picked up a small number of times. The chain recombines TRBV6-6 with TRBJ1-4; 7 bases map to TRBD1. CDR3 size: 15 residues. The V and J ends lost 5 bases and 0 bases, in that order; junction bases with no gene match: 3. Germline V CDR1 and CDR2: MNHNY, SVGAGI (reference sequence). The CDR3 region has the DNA TGTGCCAGCAGTACTACAGGGGCAACTAATGAAAAACTGTTTTTT. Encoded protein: CASSTTGATNEKLFF.

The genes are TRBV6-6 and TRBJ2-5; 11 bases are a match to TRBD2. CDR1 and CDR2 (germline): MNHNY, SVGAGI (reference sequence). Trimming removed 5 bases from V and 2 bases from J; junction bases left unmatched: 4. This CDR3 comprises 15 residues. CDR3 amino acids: CASSLAGGRQETQYF. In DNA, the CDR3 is TGTGCCAGCAGTCTAGCGGGAGGACGGCAAGAGACCCAGTACTTC.

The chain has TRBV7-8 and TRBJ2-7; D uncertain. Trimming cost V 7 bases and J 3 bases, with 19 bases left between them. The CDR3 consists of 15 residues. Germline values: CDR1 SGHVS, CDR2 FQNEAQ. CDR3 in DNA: TGTGCCAGCATCATATACAGCTCCCCGTACTACGAGCAGTACTTC. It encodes CASIIYSSPYYEQYF.

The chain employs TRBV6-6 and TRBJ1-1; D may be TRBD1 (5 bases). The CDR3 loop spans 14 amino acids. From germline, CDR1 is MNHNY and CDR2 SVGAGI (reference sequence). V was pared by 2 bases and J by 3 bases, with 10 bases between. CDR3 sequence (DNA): TGTGCCAGCAGTTACGGGGGTCCGGACACTGAAGCTTTCTTT. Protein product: CASSYGGPDTEAFF.

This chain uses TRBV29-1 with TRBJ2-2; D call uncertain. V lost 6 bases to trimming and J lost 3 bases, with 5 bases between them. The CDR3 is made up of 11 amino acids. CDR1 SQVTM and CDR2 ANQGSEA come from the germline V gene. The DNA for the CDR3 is TGCAGCGTCGGACACACCGGGGAGCTGTTTTTT. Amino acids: CSVGHTGELFF.

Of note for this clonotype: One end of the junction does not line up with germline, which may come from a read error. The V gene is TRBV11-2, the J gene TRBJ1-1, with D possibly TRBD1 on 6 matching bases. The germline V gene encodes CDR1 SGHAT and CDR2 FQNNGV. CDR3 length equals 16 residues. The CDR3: CANSPFPDRPNTEALF. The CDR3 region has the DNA TGTGCCAACAGCCCGTTCCCCGACAGGCCGAACACTGAAGCTCTCTTT.

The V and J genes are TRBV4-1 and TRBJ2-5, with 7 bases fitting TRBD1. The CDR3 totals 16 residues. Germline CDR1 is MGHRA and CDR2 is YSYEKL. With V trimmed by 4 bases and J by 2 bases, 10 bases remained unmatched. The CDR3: CASSRQPGQLQETQYF. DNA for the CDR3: TGCGCCAGCAGCCGACAGCCGGGACAGTTACAAGAGACCCAGTACTTC.

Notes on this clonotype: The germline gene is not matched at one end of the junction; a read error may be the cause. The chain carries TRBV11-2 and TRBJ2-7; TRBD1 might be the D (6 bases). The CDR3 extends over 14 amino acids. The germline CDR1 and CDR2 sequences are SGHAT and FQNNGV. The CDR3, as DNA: TGCGCCAGCAGCCAAGTGGTGGGGGCGTACGAGCAGTACTTC. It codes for CASSQVVGAYEQYF.

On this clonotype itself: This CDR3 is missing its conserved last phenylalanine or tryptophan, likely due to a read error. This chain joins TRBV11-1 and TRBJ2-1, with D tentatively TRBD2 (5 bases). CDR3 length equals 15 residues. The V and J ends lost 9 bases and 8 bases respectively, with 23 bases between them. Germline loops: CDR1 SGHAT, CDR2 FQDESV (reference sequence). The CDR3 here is CARSLRGFYLDEQFI. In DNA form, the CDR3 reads TGTGCCAGGAGCCTTAGAGGGTTCTATTTGGATGAGCAGTTCATC.

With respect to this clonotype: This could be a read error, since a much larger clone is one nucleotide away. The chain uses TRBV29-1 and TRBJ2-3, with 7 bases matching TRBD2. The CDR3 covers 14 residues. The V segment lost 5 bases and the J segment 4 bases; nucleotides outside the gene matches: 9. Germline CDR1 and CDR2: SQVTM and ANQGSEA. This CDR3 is CSVLLAVSPDTQYF. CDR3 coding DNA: TGCAGCGTTCTCCTAGCGGTGAGTCCAGATACGCAGTATTTT.

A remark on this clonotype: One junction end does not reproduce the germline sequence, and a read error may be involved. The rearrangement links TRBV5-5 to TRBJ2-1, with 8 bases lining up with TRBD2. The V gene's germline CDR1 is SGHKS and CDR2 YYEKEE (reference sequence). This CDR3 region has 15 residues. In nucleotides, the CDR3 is TGTGCCAGCATCTTGACGCGGGAGGTCTACAATGAGCAGTTCTTC. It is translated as CASILTREVYNEQFF.

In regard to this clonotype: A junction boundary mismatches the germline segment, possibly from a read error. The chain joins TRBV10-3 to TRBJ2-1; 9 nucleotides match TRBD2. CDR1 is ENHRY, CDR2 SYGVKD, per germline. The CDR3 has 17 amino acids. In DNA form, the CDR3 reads TGTGTCATCAGTGAGTCGCTGGGGGTAGCGGGAGCTAATGAGCAGTTCTTC. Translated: CVISESLGVAGANEQFF.

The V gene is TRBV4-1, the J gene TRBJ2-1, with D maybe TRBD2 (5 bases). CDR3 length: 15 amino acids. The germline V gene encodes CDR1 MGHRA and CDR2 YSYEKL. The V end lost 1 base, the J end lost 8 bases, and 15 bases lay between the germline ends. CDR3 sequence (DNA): TGCGCCAGCAGCCAAGGGTCAGTGGGAGAGTATGAGCAGTTCTTC. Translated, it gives CASSQGSVGEYEQFF.

CDR3 sequence: CAISEIQGQGHEQYF. Here the CDR3 DNA reads TGTGCCATCAGTGAGATACAGGGACAGGGTCACGAGCAGTACTTC. The rearrangement joins TRBV10-3 to TRBJ2-7; 9 bases fit TRBD1. Germline CDR1 is ENHRY and CDR2 is SYGVKD. Trimming at V came to 2 bases and at J to 5 bases, leaving 7 bases not matched to a gene. The CDR3 has 15 residues.